This T cell receptor beta chain was profiled in a study of vaccination effects on CD4 cells after COVID-19. Study overall: Antigen-specific CD4+ T cells were expanded with viral peptide pools in the ViraFEST assay before sequencing.

Following 10 days of culture, CD4+ T cells were isolated. Vaccination of participants consisted of two doses of either the BNT162b2 or mRNA-1273 vaccine. Vaccinated participants had no history of SARS-CoV-2 infection and tested negative for nucleocapsid antibodies. The table came from immunoSEQ multiplex PCR; TCRdb's copy has only in-frame clones and leaves some out. The sample carries 50,000 to 70,000 clones, less than 80% recorded once. A remark on this clone: The antigen is unknown.

The sequence came from a human donor who received a COVID-19 vaccine. This sample comprised CD4+ T cells from PBMCs cultured without peptide, obtained after COVID-19 vaccination.

The CDR3 loop reads CASSPGTGRPRNTGELFF. CDR3 sequence (DNA): TGTGCCAGCAGCCCCGGGACTGGCCGACCCAGGAACACCGGGGAGCTGTTTTTT. The chain employs TRBV7-2 and TRBJ2-2; TRBD2 is a possible D gene (6 bases). The CDR3 has 18 amino acids. CDR1 is SGHTA and CDR2 is FQGNSA in the germline V gene. V lost 5 bases, J lost 1 base, and 20 bases lay in between.